This T cell receptor beta chain was profiled in a study of T-cell memory formation after mild COVID-19. Findings of the study overall: Chiefly within CM and EM were the contracting CD4+ clones; CD8+ ones were within EMRA. Pre-infection memory already had some responding clones, implying cross-reactive memory joined.

The CDR3 contains 13 residues. Unmatched junction bases numbered 7, after V lost 5 bases and J lost 4 bases. Germline V gene data show CDR1 as SQVTM and CDR2 as ANQGSEA. This clonotype was seen a handful of times. Antigen unknown. Libraries for TCRalpha and TCRbeta carried sample barcodes and unique molecular identifiers via 5'RACE. TCRdb processed the 5' RACE reads anew with MiXCR; each CDR3 protein has one entry. The table includes about 410,000 distinct CDR3 sequences, about 25% detected once. V gene TRBV29-1 combines with J gene TRBJ2-5, with TRBD2 identical over 7 bases. This sequence was found in an adult woman who had mild COVID-19 (a few samples of this study predate the infection). Cell type and time point are not known. Sequencing was performed on PBMCs or a T cell subset sorted from them (not recorded which). The CDR3 reads CSVYGGSGETQYF. DNA of the CDR3: TGCAGCGTTTACGGGGGGAGTGGAGAGACCCAGTACTTC.